The rows below give T cell receptor beta chains drawn from one sample of a study of T cell responses to AZD1222 COVID-19 vaccine. This table comes from immunoSEQ multiplex PCR, and its TCRdb copy is limited to in-frame clones, with some not included. The table has fewer than 150,000 clones, roughly 84% seen once. The source material was peripheral blood, sampled on day 0 of AZD1222 vaccination. The receptors stem from an adult in good health. Each CDR3 is given with its conserved first and last residue. The order of the fields is D gene, V gene, J gene, CDR3 protein. D genes are given only for firm matches.

>-|TRBV19|TRBJ2-1
CASGREITGEQFF
>-|TRBV25-1|TRBJ1-3
CASSPRGLGNTIYF
>-|TRBV5-1|TRBJ2-2
CASSQQTINTGELFF
>TRBD1|TRBV30|TRBJ1-1
CAWSVLGQGSTEAFF
>-|TRBV12-3/TRBV12-4|TRBJ1-3
CASTLSGNTIYF
>TRBD1|TRBV18|TRBJ1-6
CASSPLPRDRGSPLHF
>-|TRBV12-3/TRBV12-4|TRBJ2-2
CASSFGVSGELFF
>-|TRBV5-1|TRBJ1-1
CASSPSGMNTEAFF
>-|TRBV25-1|TRBJ1-4
CASSATGATNEKLFF
>-|TRBV2|TRBJ1-2
CASSERARGNGYTF
>TRBD1|TRBV27|TRBJ1-5
CASSRRDRDQPQHF
>-|TRBV27|TRBJ1-2
CASSRVSNYGYTF
>-|TRBV19|TRBJ1-1
CASRIVTEAFF
>-|TRBV5-4|TRBJ2-1
CASSLAMRPNEQFF
>-|TRBV19|TRBJ1-4
CASSILQQGEKLFF
>-|TRBV24-1|TRBJ1-5
CATSAQSSNQPQHF
>-|TRBV28|TRBJ2-7
CASANRALSYEQYF
>TRBD2|TRBV7-9|TRBJ2-4
CASMELGLAGGLAKNIQYF
>-|TRBV20-1|TRBJ2-7
CSAGPGREQYF
>-|TRBV9|TRBJ1-1
CASSDRQDMNTEAFF
>-|TRBV28|TRBJ2-2
CASSSIYSNTGELFF
>-|TRBV5-1|TRBJ1-1
CASRPGGNTEAFF
>-|TRBV7-3|TRBJ1-1
CASSFRQNTEAFF
>-|TRBV28|TRBJ1-5
CASSFPGPQHF
>-|TRBV30|TRBJ1-1
CAWSPFTEAFF
>-|TRBV30|TRBJ1-4
CAWSVGTEKLFF
>-|TRBV19|TRBJ1-1
CASTLGRADTEAFF
>-|TRBV7-2|TRBJ2-7
CASSSEAEGWASYEQYF
>-|TRBV2|TRBJ2-7
CASSETQLNYEQYF
>-|TRBV28|TRBJ2-7
CASSIEAGDYEQYF
>-|TRBV3-1/TRBV3-2|TRBJ2-7
CASSQDLTETSSYEQYF
>-|TRBV29-1|TRBJ1-1
CSVEDYAIPGEAFF
>TRBD1|TRBV28|TRBJ1-3
CASSLGTASGNTIYF
>-|TRBV27|TRBJ2-7
CASSLSKGDYEQYF
>TRBD1|TRBV5-5|TRBJ1-4
CASTMTGLAEKLFF
>-|TRBV6-5|TRBJ2-7
CASRPQPTDYEQYF
>-|TRBV19|TRBJ2-5
CASSRPGTPETQYF
>-|TRBV15|TRBJ1-6
CATSRSKDSPLHF
>TRBD1|TRBV28|TRBJ1-2
CASRTGYYGYTF
>-|TRBV28|TRBJ1-5
CASSLGPGQTRAGQPQHF
>TRBD1|TRBV9|TRBJ2-1
CASSPGQVYNEQFF
>TRBD1|TRBV27|TRBJ2-2
CASRKDRGDTGELFF
>TRBD2|TRBV5-1|TRBJ2-4
CASSFVDSGASAKNIQYF
>TRBD1|TRBV5-1|TRBJ2-5
CASSLGQGSQETQYF
>TRBD2|TRBV7-2|TRBJ2-1
CASSLASGDNEQFF